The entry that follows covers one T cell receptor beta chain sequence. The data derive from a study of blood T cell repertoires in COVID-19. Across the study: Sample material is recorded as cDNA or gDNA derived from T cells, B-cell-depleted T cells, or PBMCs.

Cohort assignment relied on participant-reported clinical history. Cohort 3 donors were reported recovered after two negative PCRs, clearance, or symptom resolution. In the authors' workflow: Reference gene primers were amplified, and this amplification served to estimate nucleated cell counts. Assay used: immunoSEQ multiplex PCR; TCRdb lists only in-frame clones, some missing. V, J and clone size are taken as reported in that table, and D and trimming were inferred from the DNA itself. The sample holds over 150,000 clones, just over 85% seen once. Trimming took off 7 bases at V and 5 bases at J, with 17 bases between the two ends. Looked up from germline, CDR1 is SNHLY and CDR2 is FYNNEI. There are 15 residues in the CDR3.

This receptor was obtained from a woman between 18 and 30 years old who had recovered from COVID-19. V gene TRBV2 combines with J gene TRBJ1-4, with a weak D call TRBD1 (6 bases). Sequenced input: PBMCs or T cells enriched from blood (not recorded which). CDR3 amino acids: CASNRLTGRNEKLFF. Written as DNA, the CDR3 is TGTGCCAGCAACCGATTGACAGGACGCAATGAAAAACTGTTTTTT.